One TCR beta chain is described in this entry. CDR1 SGHAT and CDR2 FQNNGV come from the germline V gene. This CDR3 region has 14 residues. V dropped 3 bases and J dropped 5 bases, with 10 bases sitting between them. This entry is derived from a study of shared clonotypes between healthy human individuals. CD45RO-negative CD8 cells positively selected for CCR7 made up the naive population, which excluded terminally differentiated effector memory CD45RA+ cells. Sequencing used immunoSEQ multiplex PCR; TCRdb keeps in-frame clones, though not all of them. Among around 2,100,000 clones listed, 85% to 95% were seen once.

The V and J genes are TRBV11-2 and TRBJ2-2; D is perhaps TRBD2 (6 bases). The source is a man between 18 and 29 years old in good health. The source material was naive CD8+ T cells sorted from blood. The CDR3 loop reads CASSFSGRTGELFF. The CDR3 DNA is TGTGCCAGCAGCTTCAGTGGGAGGACCGGGGAGCTGTTTTTT.